The 30 T cell receptor beta chains reported below all come from one sample, sequenced in a study of blood T cell repertoires in COVID-19. Produced via immunoSEQ multiplex PCR; TCRdb's table is partial and in-frame only. Here the sample spans 85,000 to 100,000 clones, 75% to 85% being singletons. The specimen sequenced was peripheral blood. The receptors were gathered from a woman aged 80 or over with active or convalescent COVID-19.

This chain connects TRBV5-8 to TRBJ2-3; 10 bases are shared with TRBD1. J was trimmed by 4 bases and V by 3 bases; bases with no gene match: 8. Germline lookup yields CDR1 SGHTS and CDR2 YDEGEE. The CDR3 covers 16 residues. DNA of the CDR3: TGTGCCAGCAGCTCTTACCCGGGACAGGGGTCAGATACGCAGTATTTT. It is translated as CASSSYPGQGSDTQYF.

The chain carries TRBV28 and TRBJ2-7; 10 positions agree with TRBD1. In germline, CDR1 is MDHEN, CDR2 SYDVKM. The CDR3 has 14 amino acids. V lost 4 bases to trimming and J lost 4 bases; unmatched junction nucleotides: 4. This chain's CDR3 is CASSWDRGLYEQYF. The CDR3 DNA reads TGTGCCAGCAGTTGGGACAGGGGCTTATACGAGCAGTACTTC.

This clone was recorded only once. The CDR3 spells CGGGSDTQYF. The CDR3 nucleotides read TGTGGAGGCGGGTCGGATACGCAGTATTTT. The chain has TRBV6-5 and TRBJ2-3; a possible D gene is TRBD2 (5 bases). The CDR3 is made up of 10 amino acids. Per the germline V gene, CDR1 is MNHEY and CDR2 is SVGAGI.

This clone turned up a few times. The rearrangement uses TRBV6-5 and TRBJ2-5; 7 nucleotides match TRBD1. V dropped 6 bases and J dropped 4; count of bases not matched to a gene: 8. Germline V gene data show CDR1 as MNHEY and CDR2 as SVGAGI. This CDR3 has 14 amino acids. DNA for the CDR3: TGTGCCAGCAGCAGCGACAGGGCACGAGAGACCCAGTACTTC. It specifies CASSSDRARETQYF.

About this clone itself: Sequence at one end of the junction differs from germline and may be a read error. V is TRBV5-1 and J is TRBJ2-3, with 11 positions matching TRBD2. The CDR3 is 15 residues long. Germline CDR1 SGHRS, CDR2 YFSETQ. This CDR3 is CASSLGLAVPDTQYF. In DNA, the CDR3 is TGTGCCAGCAGCTTGGGACTAGCGGTCCCAGATACGCAGTATTTT.

As regards this clone: An end of the junction differs from the germline gene, which may be a read error. The chain links TRBV5-1 to TRBJ1-2, with a weak D call TRBD1 (5 bases). Germline V lookup: CDR1 SGHRS, CDR2 YFSETQ. CDR3 size: 17 residues. CDR3 residues: CASSLRVSGSQVGGYTF. CDR3 nucleotide sequence: TGTGCCAGCAGCTTGAGAGTAAGCGGGTCACAGGTCGGTGGCTACACCTTC.

The chain links TRBV14 to TRBJ2-5; 11 bases fit TRBD2. The V segment lost 2 bases and the J segment 5 bases; nucleotides outside the gene matches: 22. Germline V gene data show CDR1 as SGHDN and CDR2 as FVKESK. The CDR3 runs 21 residues. The CDR3 region has the DNA TGTGCCAGCAGCCAAAGTTCGCGGCTAGCGGGAGGCCAATCTCACGGGGAGACCCAGTACTTC. This translates into CASSQSSRLAGGQSHGETQYF.

The CDR3: CASSPLGLSSSGANVLTF. The CDR3 nucleotides read TGTGCCAGCTCACCTCTTGGGCTATCCAGCTCTGGGGCCAACGTCCTGACTTTC. The rearrangement uses TRBV18 and TRBJ2-6; D call uncertain. Germline CDR1 KGHSH, CDR2 LQKENI. Trimming cost V 3 bases and J 0 bases, with 15 bases left between them. The CDR3 runs to 18 residues.

This chain connects TRBV7-2 to TRBJ1-5; D ambiguous. This CDR3 comprises 13 residues. With 4 bases removed from V and 4 bases from J, the gap between germline ends came to 8 bases. The germline V gene encodes CDR1 SGHTA and CDR2 FQGNSA. This CDR3 reads CASSSQVNQPQHF. For the CDR3, the DNA is TGTGCCAGCAGCTCGCAGGTGAATCAGCCCCAGCATTTT.

V is TRBV4-1 and J is TRBJ2-1, with 13 bases lining up with TRBD2. CDR3 size: 17 residues. Per germline, CDR1 MGHRA and CDR2 YSYEKL. V shed 2 bases and J 10 bases; nucleotides not matched to a gene: 11. The CDR3 DNA is TGCGCCAGCAGCCAATGGGTCTGGACTAGCGGGGGTCGGGAGCAGTTCTTC. Amino acid sequence: CASSQWVWTSGGREQFF.

This clone has just a few counts. The chain combines TRBV27 with TRBJ1-1; 7 bases map to TRBD1. CDR1 MNHEY and CDR2 SMNVEV come from the germline V gene (reference sequence). After removal of 6 bases from V and 5 bases from J, the junction contained 9 bases not matched to a gene. This CDR3 has 14 residues. The CDR3 DNA reads as TGTGCCAGCAGGACAAAGGGGGCCGCGACTGAAGCTTTCTTT. It encodes CASRTKGAATEAFF.

This chain connects TRBV9 to TRBJ1-2; TRBD1 agrees at 12 bases. Germline V gene sequence: CDR1 SGDLS, CDR2 YYNGEE. After removal of 4 bases from V and 7 bases from J, the junction contained 11 bases not matched to a gene. This CDR3 region has 16 residues. CDR3 bases: TGTGCCAGCAGCCCCTCTGGGACAGGGGGCGCGGGTGGCTACACCTTC. This sequence encodes CASSPSGTGGAGGYTF.

This clone has only a few counts. The chain uses TRBV5-1 and TRBJ2-7; 7 bases map to TRBD2. The V gene's germline CDR1 is SGHRS and CDR2 YFSETQ. V lost 1 base and J lost 2; bases outside the gene matches: 6. The CDR3 totals 15 residues. The CDR3 DNA is TGCGCCAGCAGCTTGAGGGGAGCGGGAACCTACGAGCAGTACTTC. It is translated as CASSLRGAGTYEQYF.

As for this clone: Germline and junction disagree at one end, which may indicate a read error. The chain combines TRBV5-1 with TRBJ2-7; 8 bases line up with TRBD1. Germline assignment: CDR1 SGHRS and CDR2 YFSETQ. The CDR3 is made up of 16 amino acids. The CDR3 coding sequence is TGTGCCAGCAGCTTGGCAGACAGGGGCAATTTTCACGAGCAGTACTTC. It specifies CASSLADRGNFHEQYF.

A few counts support this clone. V gene TRBV30 combines with J gene TRBJ2-5; D might be TRBD1 (8 bases). V shed 3 bases and J shed 1 base, with 15 bases lying between them. This CDR3 comprises 15 residues. Germline V gene data show CDR1 as GTSNPN and CDR2 as SVGIG (reference sequence). CDR3 in DNA: TGTGCCTGGAGAGAAACAGGGGGGGTCCAAGAGACCCAGTACTTC. Amino acid sequence: CAWRETGGVQETQYF. Full variable domain (missing parts from reference TRBV30 and TRBJ2-5): SQTIHQWPATLVQPVGSPLSLECTVEGTSNPNLYWYRQAAGRGLQLLFYSVGIGQISSEVPQNLSASRPQDRQFILSSKKLLLSDSGFYLCAWRETGGVQETQYFGPGTRLLVL.

A note on this clone: At one of its ends the junction is not consistent with the germline gene, which may arise from a read error. CDR3 nucleotides: TGTGCCAGCAGCTTACGGGGGAGCTCCTACAATGAGCAGTTCTTC. Its translation: CASSLRGSSYNEQFF. V gene TRBV5-1 combines with J gene TRBJ2-1; weak D call: TRBD2 (6 bases). The length of the CDR3 is 15 residues. Germline-derived CDR1 and CDR2 are SGHRS and YFSETQ.

The rearrangement links TRBV5-4 to TRBJ2-2; perhaps TRBD1 as D (6 bases). CDR1 and CDR2 (germline): SGHNT, YYREEE (reference sequence). This CDR3 spans 14 amino acids. The V end lost 4 bases, the J end lost 6 bases, and 13 bases lay between the germline ends. The CDR3 reads CASSRVTGPGELFF. The CDR3 nucleotides read TGTGCCAGCAGCCGAGTAACAGGGCCCGGGGAGCTGTTTTTT. The full variable domain, its missing parts supplied by reference TRBV5-4 and TRBJ2-2, is ETGVTQSPTHLIKTRGQQVTLRCSSQSGHNTVSWYQQALGQGPQFIFQYYREEENGRGNFPPRFSGLQFPNYSSELNVNALELDDSALYLCASSRVTGPGELFFGEGSRLTVL.

This clone was seen only a few times. The chain employs TRBV9 and TRBJ2-1, with TRBD2 matching 11 bases. Germline V gene sequence: CDR1 SGDLS, CDR2 YYNGEE. The CDR3 runs 17 residues. The V gene end was trimmed by 3 bases and the J gene end by 2 bases; junction bases not matched to a gene: 7. CDR3 region: CASSGAGTSGTYNEQFF. The CDR3 DNA reads as TGTGCCAGCAGCGGGGCCGGGACTAGCGGCACCTACAATGAGCAGTTCTTC.

The chain uses TRBV7-3 and TRBJ2-5, with 8 bases lining up with TRBD1. The J segment lost 5 bases and the V segment lost 1 base, leaving 9 bases of the junction unmatched. The CDR3 has 16 amino acids. Germline V gene data show CDR1 as SGHTA and CDR2 as FQGTGA. The DNA for the CDR3 is TGTGCCAGCAGCTTAATTGGGGACAGGTTTGGGGAGACCCAGTACTTC. Protein sequence: CASSLIGDRFGETQYF.

The V gene is TRBV7-9, the J gene TRBJ1-2, with TRBD1 matching over 9 bases. The CDR3 is made up of 17 amino acids. V shed 5 bases, J shed 7 bases, and the junction held 17 bases outside the gene matches. Looked up from germline, CDR1 is SEHNR and CDR2 is FQNEAQ (reference sequence). The CDR3 spells CASSPSAQDRGRGGYTF. In DNA, the CDR3 is TGTGCCAGCAGCCCCTCAGCCCAGGACAGGGGTAGGGGTGGCTACACCTTC.

The chain employs TRBV6-5 and TRBJ1-1; possibly TRBD1 for D (6 bases). V lost 10 bases and J lost 1, with 19 bases in between. This CDR3 spans 15 amino acids. The V gene's germline CDR1 is MNHEY and CDR2 SVGAGI. The CDR3 nucleotides are TGTGCCACCTCCGCCCTCCAGGGGTGGAACACTGAAGCTTTCTTT. This translates into CATSALQGWNTEAFF.

This rearrangement joins TRBV9 to TRBJ2-1; 8 bases agree with TRBD2. Per the germline V gene, CDR1 is SGDLS and CDR2 is YYNGEE. V shed 3 bases, J shed 9 bases, and the junction held 8 bases outside the gene matches. The CDR3 extends over 14 amino acids. As DNA, the CDR3 is TGTGCCAGCAGCGGAAGGGGGACTAGAGTTGAGCAGTTCTTC. This sequence encodes CASSGRGTRVEQFF. Supplemented by reference TRBV9 and TRBJ2-1, the full variable domain reads DSGVTQTPKHLITATGQRVTLRCSPRSGDLSVYWYQQSLDQGLQFLIQYYNGEERAKGNILERFSAQQFPDLHSELNLSSLELGDSALYFCASSGRGTRVEQFFGPGTRLTVL.

The chain is built from TRBV19 and TRBJ1-4; D not certain. The CDR3 extends over 13 amino acids. Per germline, CDR1 LNHDA and CDR2 SQIVND (reference sequence). Between the trimmed V and J ends, which lost 7 bases and 4 bases, there was a span of 10 bases. CDR3 coding DNA: TGTGCCAGTACCCGTCGGGTTAATGAAAAACTGTTTTTT. Translated: CASTRRVNEKLFF.

The chain is built from TRBV2 and TRBJ2-1, with 11 bases matching TRBD2. The CDR3 is 15 residues long. With 5 bases clipped from V and 7 bases from J, the junction kept 7 bases outside the gene matches. Germline V gene data show CDR1 as SNHLY and CDR2 as FYNNEI. The DNA of the CDR3 is TGTGCCAGCAGTCGGGGCCTAGCGGGAGGTAATGAGCAGTTCTTC. It translates to CASSRGLAGGNEQFF.

This chain links TRBV5-4 with TRBJ1-1; D perhaps matches TRBD1 (6 bases). Between the trimmed V and J ends, which lost 4 bases and 3 bases, there was a span of 16 bases. Per germline, CDR1 SGHNT and CDR2 YYREEE (reference sequence). The CDR3 runs to 15 residues. CDR3 sequence: CASSGRDTRDTEAFF. The DNA for the CDR3 is TGTGCCAGCAGCGGCAGGGACACCCGTGACACTGAAGCTTTCTTT. The variable domain in full, with the rest retrieved from reference TRBV5-4 and TRBJ1-1, is ETGVTQSPTHLIKTRGQQVTLRCSSQSGHNTVSWYQQALGQGPQFIFQYYREEENGRGNFPPRFSGLQFPNYSSELNVNALELDDSALYLCASSGRDTRDTEAFFGQGTRLTVV.

The chain has TRBV4-2 and TRBJ2-3; D is unresolved. The ends were cut back, 0 bases at V and 2 bases at J, with 9 bases in the middle. CDR3 length equals 15 residues. Germline CDR1 LGHNA, CDR2 YNFKEQ. Written as DNA, the CDR3 is TGTGCCAGCAGCCAAGATCTAGGCTTCACAGATACGCAGTATTTT. Translation gives CASSQDLGFTDTQYF.

The chain uses TRBV7-6 and TRBJ2-3; 7 bases match TRBD2. CDR3 length: 17 residues. The V gene end was trimmed by 5 bases and the J gene end by 2 bases; junction bases not matched to a gene: 13. CDR1 is SGHVS, CDR2 FNYEAQ, per germline. CDR3: CASSLGEGRAVTDTQYF. The CDR3 DNA follows: TGTGCCAGCAGCCTAGGGGAGGGGAGGGCTGTCACAGATACGCAGTATTTT.

This rearrangement joins TRBV19 to TRBJ1-2; 8 bases align to TRBD1. The V segment lost 5 bases and the J segment 4 bases; nucleotides outside the gene matches: 3. This CDR3 is built from 13 residues. Germline V gene lookup returns CDR1 LNHDA and CDR2 SQIVND (reference sequence). CDR3 sequence: CASSPGQVYGYTF. CDR3 in DNA: TGTGCCAGTAGTCCGGGACAGGTCTATGGCTACACCTTC.

As DNA, the CDR3 is TGTGCCAGCAGTGAAGCTTCTAGCGGGGCTAGCTCCTACGAGCAGTACTTC. Its protein product is CASSEASSGASSYEQYF. This sequence joins TRBV2 and TRBJ2-7; 9 bases match TRBD2. This CDR3 contains 17 residues. From germline, CDR1 is SNHLY and CDR2 FYNNEI. J was trimmed by 0 bases and V by 0 bases; bases with no gene match: 6.

The rearrangement uses TRBV5-4 and TRBJ1-2; 9 nucleotides match TRBD1. Germline CDR1 and CDR2: SGHNT and YYREEE (reference sequence). J lost 4 bases, V lost 2 bases, and 6 bases had no gene match. The CDR3 has 15 residues. The CDR3 spells CASSLGDREAYGYTF. The CDR3 DNA reads as TGTGCCAGCAGCTTAGGGGACAGGGAGGCCTATGGCTACACCTTC. Combining the CDR3 with reference TRBV5-4 and TRBJ1-2 gives the whole variable domain ETGVTQSPTHLIKTRGQQVTLRCSSQSGHNTVSWYQQALGQGPQFIFQYYREEENGRGNFPPRFSGLQFPNYSSELNVNALELDDSALYLCASSLGDREAYGYTFGSGTRLTVV.